The 14 T cell receptor beta chains presented below share a single source sample, sequenced in a study of regulatory T cells in long-lasting Graves disease. The time point: persistent/refractory GD, antithyroid drugs over 5 years with positive TRAb. RNA from PBMCs was the source of the TCR library. Construction of the TCR beta libraries employed iRepertoire HTBI primers in conjunction with Arm-PCR of CDR3 regions. One entry per CDR3 protein results from TCRdb running MiXCR on the multiplex PCR reads. The sample has hundreds of thousands of distinct CDR3 sequences, 20% to 25% seen once. The source material was peripheral blood mononuclear cells (PBMCs), sampled when the disease was refractory, from a patient treated with antithyroid drugs. The source of these receptors is a female donor with Graves disease.

The genes are TRBV27 and TRBJ2-6; 10 nucleotides agree with TRBD1. The V gene end was trimmed by 7 bases and the J gene end by 1 base; junction bases not matched to a gene: 7. CDR3 length: 17 residues. Germline V gene data show CDR1 as MNHEY and CDR2 as SMNVEV (reference sequence). CDR3 in amino acids: CASKWTGGESGANVLTF. CDR3 DNA: TGTGCCAGCAAGTGGACAGGGGGTGAGTCTGGGGCCAACGTCCTGACTTTC.

This clonotype occurred many times. The J gene is TRBJ2-2, the V gene TRBV12-3 or TRBV12-4; D ambiguous. V gave up 6 bases and J gave up 0 bases, with 11 bases separating them. This CDR3 is 15 amino acids long. In DNA form, the CDR3 reads TGTGCCAGCAGGACCGGACGAGCGAACACCGGGGAGCTGTTTTTT. Translating gives CASRTGRANTGELFF.

J is TRBJ2-2 and V is TRBV6-2 or TRBV6-3, with D perhaps TRBD2 (5 bases). Germline values: CDR1 MNHEY, CDR2 SVGEGT. Trimming left V 2 bases short and J 5 bases short, with 15 bases between. This CDR3 region has 16 residues. CDR3 DNA sequence: TGTGCCAGCAGTTACATGCCCGGGGAAGGAACCGGGGAGCTGTTTTTT. Its protein product is CASSYMPGEGTGELFF.

The table lists this clonotype with many counts. In nucleotides, the CDR3 is TGTGCCTGGAGTGTAGGGGCCTCCCCATGGTCGGAGACCCAGTACTTC. Its protein is CAWSVGASPWSETQYF. The chain links TRBV30 to TRBJ2-5; tentatively, D is TRBD1 (5 bases). In germline, CDR1 is GTSNPN, CDR2 SVGIG (reference sequence). The CDR3 has 16 amino acids. Trimming stripped 0 bases from V and 5 bases from J, with 19 bases between. The whole variable domain, filled in from reference TRBV30 and TRBJ2-5, reads SQTIHQWPATLVQPVGSPLSLECTVEGTSNPNLYWYRQAAGRGLQLLFYSVGIGQISSEVPQNLSASRPQDRQFILSSKKLLLSDSGFYLCAWSVGASPWSETQYFGPGTRLLVL.

This clonotype has at least ten counts. J is TRBJ1-5 and V is TRBV20-1; tentative D call: TRBD1 (6 bases). Germline-derived CDR1 and CDR2 are DFQATT and SNEGSKA (reference sequence). This CDR3 spans 13 amino acids. Deletions cut 0 bases from V and 6 bases from J, with 9 bases between. For the CDR3, the DNA is TGCAGTGCTAGAGAGGGAGGGGGTCAGCCCCAGCATTTT. It encodes CSAREGGGQPQHF.

The chain is built from TRBV6-5 and TRBJ1-6; the D is unclear. V lost 4 bases, J lost 6 bases, and 13 bases lay in between. This CDR3 region has 15 residues. Germline loops: CDR1 MNHEY, CDR2 SVGAGI. CDR3 DNA: TGTGCCAGCAGTTCGAAACCGAAGGTTAATTCACCCCTCCACTTT. Protein sequence: CASSSKPKVNSPLHF.

This clonotype was recorded at least ten times. This chain joins TRBV15 and TRBJ1-2; D unclear. The CDR3 has 15 amino acids. V gave up 0 bases and J gave up 2 bases, with 10 bases separating them. Germline CDR1 LNHNV, CDR2 YYDKDF (reference sequence). The CDR3, as DNA: TGTGCCACCAGCAGAGATCCCGGGAGCAACTATGGCTACACCTTC. It translates to CATSRDPGSNYGYTF.

This clonotype was counted only a few times. The chain joins TRBV5-1 to TRBJ2-7, with a weak D call TRBD1 (5 bases). Germline CDR1 and CDR2: SGHRS and YFSETQ. V was cut by 0 bases and J by 3 bases, with 10 bases left in between. The CDR3 is 14 amino acids. The CDR3 here is CASSLGQSHYEQYF. CDR3 nucleotide sequence: TGCGCCAGCAGCTTGGGACAGAGCCACTACGAGCAGTACTTC.

This clonotype was seen at least ten times. The CDR3 nucleotides read TGTGCCAGCAGGGACCGGGACACCAGAACTAATGAAAAACTGTTTTTT. The encoded protein is CASRDRDTRTNEKLFF. The V gene is TRBV6-2 or TRBV6-3, the J gene TRBJ1-4, with D maybe TRBD1 (6 bases). V gave up 6 bases and J gave up 1 base, with 15 bases separating them. Per the germline V gene, CDR1 is MNHEY and CDR2 is SVGEGT. The CDR3 consists of 16 residues.

This clonotype was counted between two and nine times. The chain is built from TRBV9 and TRBJ1-1, with D possibly matching TRBD1 (6 bases). The V and J ends lost 0 bases and 4 bases respectively, with 10 bases between them. Looked up from germline, CDR1 is SGDLS and CDR2 is YYNGEE. The CDR3 has 14 residues. This chain's CDR3 is CASSVAQGSTEAFF. The DNA of the CDR3 is TGTGCCAGCAGCGTAGCTCAGGGGTCCACTGAAGCTTTCTTT.

The rearrangement uses TRBV5-1 and TRBJ2-1, with D possibly TRBD2 on 6 matching bases. Trimming removed 0 bases from V and 10 bases from J, with 14 bases in between. The germline gives CDR1 SGHRS, CDR2 YFSETQ. The CDR3 totals 14 residues. CDR3 nucleotide sequence: TGCGCCAGCAGCTTGGAGTTCGGGGCGGGAGAGCAGTTCTTC. Amino acids: CASSLEFGAGEQFF. Full variable domain (missing parts from reference TRBV5-1 and TRBJ2-1): KAGVTQTPRYLIKTRGQQVTLSCSPISGHRSVSWYQQTPGQGLQFLFEYFSETQRNKGNFPGRFSGRQFSNSRSEMNVSTLELGDSALYLCASSLEFGAGEQFFGPGTRLTVL.

This clonotype was detected a few times. The chain joins TRBV20-1 to TRBJ1-5, with D possibly matching TRBD1 (5 bases). Germline loops: CDR1 DFQATT, CDR2 SNEGSKA (reference sequence). Trimming cost V 1 base and J 9 bases, with 22 bases left between them. CDR3 length: 16 residues. CDR3 residues: CSARARGAVHNRPQHF. The DNA for the CDR3 is TGCAGTGCTAGAGCGCGCGGGGCGGTGCATAATAGGCCCCAGCATTTT.

This clonotype showed up many times. This chain joins TRBV28 and TRBJ1-5, with TRBD1 identical over 7 bases. The CDR3 loop spans 16 amino acids. With 6 bases clipped from V and 0 bases from J, the junction kept 8 bases outside the gene matches. Germline V gene lookup returns CDR1 MDHEN and CDR2 SYDVKM. The CDR3 region is CASRYGTAYSNQPQHF. For the CDR3, the DNA is TGTGCCAGCAGGTATGGGACAGCGTATAGCAATCAGCCCCAGCATTTT.

V gene TRBV20-1 combines with J gene TRBJ2-4; D is unclear. Per the germline V gene, CDR1 is DFQATT and CDR2 is SNEGSKA (reference sequence). V dropped 0 bases and J dropped 5 bases, with 14 bases sitting between them. CDR3 length equals 15 residues. CDR3 bases: TGCAGTGCTAGAGATGAGAAACTTTCCCAAAACATTCAGTACTTC. Its protein is CSARDEKLSQNIQYF.